One and the same sample provided the 28 T cell receptor beta chains below, sequenced in a study of regulatory T cells in long-lasting Graves disease. Building of the TCR beta libraries involved iRepertoire HTBI primers and Arm-PCR of CDR3 regions. MiXCR, run by TCRdb on the multiplex PCR reads, gives a single entry per CDR3 protein. The sample includes about 210,000 distinct CDR3 sequences, approximately 19% of them seen just once. Regarding time point: newly diagnosed GD, antithyroid drugs for less than 3 months. Making the TCR library involved RNA that had been extracted from PBMCs. Another study also made use of these data, one on T cells in Graves' hyperthyroidism and ophthalmopathy.

Sequenced here: peripheral blood mononuclear cells (PBMCs), sampled at new diagnosis, from a patient treated with antithyroid drugs. The receptor set was obtained from a young woman with Graves disease.

This clonotype was seen repeatedly, ten times or more. The genes are TRBV19 and TRBJ1-5, with D uncertain. The V and J ends lost 8 bases and 0 bases respectively, with 14 bases between them. CDR1 and CDR2 from the germline V gene are LNHDA and SQIVND (reference sequence). The CDR3 length is 15 residues. The CDR3 region has the DNA TGTGCCAGTCGGCGGGCAAGGTATAGCAATCAGCCCCAGCATTTT. It yields the protein CASRRARYSNQPQHF.

This clonotype was observed once. Possible read error: a much larger clone is one base away. CDR3 amino acids: CASSLDLGLAVGGPFF. The CDR3 nucleotides are TGCGCCAGCAGCTTGGATCTGGGGCTAGCGGTAGGGGGTCCGTTCTTC. The V call is TRBV5-1, the J call TRBJ2-1, with a tentative D call TRBD2 (7 bases). Germline values: CDR1 SGHRS, CDR2 YFSETQ. This CDR3 has 16 residues. V was clipped by 0 bases and J by 15 bases, with 25 bases between them.

In this sample, this clonotype turned up many times. This rearrangement joins TRBV19 to TRBJ2-5; TRBD1 agrees at 7 bases. This CDR3 is 13 amino acids long. With V trimmed by 1 base and J by 10 bases, 6 bases remained unmatched. Germline CDR1 is LNHDA and CDR2 is SQIVND (reference sequence). CDR3 sequence (DNA): TGTGCCAGTAGTATAGGACAGGGAAAGGGCCAGTACTTC. It encodes CASSIGQGKGQYF. The variable domain in full, with the rest retrieved from reference TRBV19 and TRBJ2-5, is DGGITQSPKYLFRKEGQNVTLSCEQNLNHDAMYWYRQDPGQGLRLIYYSQIVNDFQKGDIAEGYSVSREKKESFPLTVTSAQKNPTAFYLCASSIGQGKGQYFGPGTRLLVL.

This clonotype was detected many times. The chain couples TRBV2 to TRBJ2-3; no definite D call. In germline, CDR1 is SNHLY, CDR2 FYNNEI. The CDR3 length is 14 residues. The germline V and J ends were trimmed by 2 bases and 3 bases, with 9 bases remaining between them. The CDR3: CASSESGWTDTQYF. CDR3 DNA: TGTGCCAGCAGTGAATCGGGTTGGACAGATACGCAGTATTTT. The full variable domain, rest sourced from reference TRBV2 and TRBJ2-3, is EPEVTQTPSHQVTQMGQEVILRCVPISNHLYFYWYRQILGQKVEFLVSFYNNEISEKSEIFDDQFSVERPDGSNFTLKIRSTKLEDSAMYFCASSESGWTDTQYFGPGTRLTVL.

This clonotype was seen repeatedly, ten times or more. The CDR3 spells CASSSNIEPSETEAFF. In DNA, the CDR3 is TGTGCCAGCAGCTCCAACATAGAACCGTCGGAGACTGAAGCTTTCTTT. The chain combines TRBV7-2 with TRBJ1-1; D is ambiguous. Trimming pared 4 bases from V and 5 bases from J, leaving 20 bases between. The CDR3 totals 16 residues. CDR1 and CDR2 from the germline V gene are SGHTA and FQGNSA.

This clonotype was seen ten or more times. The chain has TRBV28 and TRBJ2-3; a possible D gene is TRBD2 (5 bases). V was trimmed by 4 bases and J by 5 bases, leaving 13 bases between them. CDR3 size: 14 residues. Germline assignment: CDR1 MDHEN and CDR2 SYDVKM. The CDR3 coding sequence is TGTGCCAGCAGTTCACCGGGGAAGGGAGATACGCAGTATTTT. This gives the protein CASSSPGKGDTQYF.

This clonotype was counted ten times or more. The V call is TRBV6-2 or TRBV6-3, the J call TRBJ2-2; TRBD1 is a possible D gene (8 bases). Germline V gene data show CDR1 as MNHEY and CDR2 as SVGEGT. CDR3 length: 15 residues. Trimming removed 7 bases at V and 5 bases at J, with 17 bases between. The CDR3 DNA reads as TGTGCCAGCACCAGAGACAGGGGAGGGACCGGGGAGCTGTTTTTT. It codes for CASTRDRGGTGELFF.

As regards this clonotype: The junction departs from the called germline gene at one end, perhaps through a read error. This chain's CDR3 is CASSRTGNYGHTF. The CDR3 nucleotides are TGCGCCAGCTCACGGACGGGCAACTATGGCCACACCTTC. The genes are TRBV10-2 and TRBJ1-2; D remains unclear. The CDR3 is 13 amino acids. CDR1 and CDR2 (germline): WSHSY, SAAADI.

In this sample, this clonotype turned up many times. The chain employs TRBV2 and TRBJ1-5; perhaps TRBD1 as D (5 bases). CDR1 and CDR2 (germline): SNHLY, FYNNEI. This CDR3 is 15 amino acids long. V lost 2 bases, J lost 3 bases, and 11 bases lay in between. The CDR3 spells CASSERQGHNQPQHF. Here the CDR3 DNA reads TGTGCCAGCAGTGAACGGCAGGGTCACAATCAGCCCCAGCATTTT. The full variable domain, with the rest looked up from reference TRBV2 and TRBJ1-5, is EPEVTQTPSHQVTQMGQEVILRCVPISNHLYFYWYRQILGQKVEFLVSFYNNEISEKSEIFDDQFSVERPDGSNFTLKIRSTKLEDSAMYFCASSERQGHNQPQHFGDGTRLSIL.

This clonotype was counted many times. The chain employs TRBV20-1 and TRBJ1-6; a possible D gene is TRBD1 (5 bases). The CDR3 runs 16 residues. Trimming stripped 0 bases from V and 10 bases from J, with 19 bases between. Germline-derived CDR1 and CDR2 are DFQATT and SNEGSKA (reference sequence). For the CDR3, the DNA is TGCAGTGCTAGAGAAGTCGTCCCGAGGGGTGGGTCACCCCTCCACTTT. Translated: CSAREVVPRGGSPLHF.

In this sample, this clonotype turned up many times. The rearrangement links TRBV12-3 or TRBV12-4 to TRBJ2-3; the D call may be TRBD1 or TRBD2 (5 bases each). With 5 bases removed from V and 1 base from J, the gap between germline ends came to 13 bases. The CDR3 covers 15 residues. The CDR3 coding sequence is TGTGCCAGCAGTGAACGGGGCAAAGGCACAGATACGCAGTATTTT. This translates into CASSERGKGTDTQYF.

This chain uses TRBV20-1 with TRBJ1-6; D might be TRBD1 (6 bases). The CDR3 is made up of 16 amino acids. V lost 5 bases and J 7 bases, leaving 21 bases between the germline ends. Germline V gene lookup returns CDR1 DFQATT and CDR2 SNEGSKA (reference sequence). The CDR3 region is CSAPSMEQGGNSPLHF. The CDR3 nucleotides read TGCAGTGCTCCCTCGATGGAACAGGGAGGAAATTCACCCCTCCACTTT.

This clonotype came up many times. The rearrangement joins TRBV11-2 to TRBJ1-1, with D uncertain. In germline, CDR1 is SGHAT, CDR2 FQNNGV. V lost 6 bases and J lost 2, with 10 bases in between. The CDR3 is 13 amino acids. CDR3 in amino acids: CASRGGYNTEAFF. CDR3 DNA: TGTGCCAGCAGGGGTGGGTATAACACTGAAGCTTTCTTT.

This clonotype was counted many times. This chain joins TRBV30 and TRBJ2-7, with 7 positions matching TRBD1. Germline CDR1 and CDR2: GTSNPN and SVGIG (reference sequence). This CDR3 is built from 14 residues. After removal of 0 bases from V and 3 bases from J, the junction contained 5 bases not matched to a gene. This chain's CDR3 is CAWSVGGQHYEQYF. The CDR3 DNA is TGTGCCTGGAGTGTTGGGGGACAGCACTACGAGCAGTACTTC.

The table lists this clonotype with many counts. The rearrangement joins TRBV6-1 to TRBJ2-7; 9 positions match TRBD1. The CDR3 is 14 amino acids. Trimming at V came to 11 bases and at J to 1 base, leaving 9 bases not matched to a gene. The germline CDR1 and CDR2 sequences are MNHNS and SASEGT. For the CDR3, the DNA is TGTGCCTCAAAGTCGGGACAGGGTTCCTACGAGCAGTACTTC. It translates to CASKSGQGSYEQYF.

This chain links TRBV12-3 or TRBV12-4 with TRBJ1-5; perhaps TRBD1 as D (5 bases). CDR3 size: 14 residues. Trimming removed 0 bases at V and 7 bases at J, with 10 bases between. The CDR3 reads CASSLAWGSQPQHF. CDR3 nucleotides: TGTGCCAGCAGTTTAGCGTGGGGGTCCCAGCCCCAGCATTTT.

This clonotype occurred many times. The chain is built from TRBV27 and TRBJ2-7, with a possible D match to TRBD2 (6 bases). Germline V CDR1 and CDR2: MNHEY, SMNVEV (reference sequence). The length of the CDR3 is 15 residues. V was trimmed by 3 bases and J by 2 bases, leaving 14 bases between them. The CDR3 sequence: CASSFPGTPTYEQYF. The CDR3, as DNA: TGTGCCAGCAGTTTTCCAGGGACTCCAACCTACGAGCAGTACTTC.

In its sample, this clonotype was seen many times. V gene TRBV20-1 combines with J gene TRBJ2-7, with D perhaps TRBD2 (5 bases). This CDR3 has 14 residues. CDR1 and CDR2 (germline): DFQATT, SNEGSKA (reference sequence). The V end lost 4 bases, the J end lost 0 bases, and 13 bases lay between the germline ends. CDR3 nucleotide sequence: TGCAGTGCTATACCGCCGGGAACCTCCTACGAGCAGTACTTC. Its protein is CSAIPPGTSYEQYF.

Comments on this clonotype: A much larger clone sits a single nucleotide away, making a read error possible. This chain uses TRBV6-4 with TRBJ2-2; D perhaps matches TRBD2 (6 bases). Germline V gene lookup returns CDR1 MRHNA and CDR2 SNTAGT. CDR3 length: 13 amino acids. CDR3 DNA sequence: TGTGCCAGCAGTCTGGACTACACCGGGAAGCTGTTTTTT. The encoded protein is CASSLDYTGKLFF.

This clonotype was detected ten times or more. A single base separates this from a much larger clone, so it may be a read error. In this CDR3 the conserved last residue, phenylalanine or tryptophan, is missing, so a read error is likely. The CDR3 sequence: CASKNPNTEAFS. CDR3 DNA sequence: TGTGCCAGCAAGAACCCGAACACTGAAGCTTTCTCT. The chain uses TRBV7-2 and TRBJ1-1; D is ambiguous. Trimming took 7 bases from V and 1 from J, leaving 7 bases between them. The germline V gene encodes CDR1 SGHTA and CDR2 FQGNSA. CDR3 length: 12 amino acids.

This clonotype was observed a few times. The chain recombines TRBV5-4 with TRBJ2-2; TRBD1 might be the D (6 bases). From germline, CDR1 is SGHNT and CDR2 YYREEE (reference sequence). The CDR3 is made up of 15 amino acids. V was pared by 1 base and J by 4 bases, with 11 bases between. The CDR3 DNA is TGTGCCAGCAGCTTGAAAACAGGGTTCACCGGGGAGCTGTTTTTT. It translates to CASSLKTGFTGELFF.

This clonotype was seen at least ten times. V gene TRBV14 combines with J gene TRBJ2-2; 9 bases are shared with TRBD1. The CDR3 spans 17 residues. J was trimmed by 7 bases and V by 4 bases; bases with no gene match: 13. CDR1 and CDR2 from the germline V gene are SGHDN and FVKESK. CDR3 protein: CASSLGQGMGVGGELFF. As DNA, the CDR3 is TGTGCCAGCAGCCTTGGACAGGGGATGGGGGTCGGCGGGGAGCTGTTTTTT.

This clonotype was detected many times. This chain connects TRBV9 to TRBJ2-5; D could derive from TRBD1 or TRBD2 (6 bases each). CDR1 and CDR2 from the germline V gene are SGDLS and YYNGEE. V lost 4 bases and J 4 bases, leaving 14 bases between the germline ends. The CDR3 has 14 residues. The CDR3 sequence is CASSSLGGPETQYF. The CDR3 bases are TGTGCCAGCAGCTCCCTGGGGGGCCCAGAGACCCAGTACTTC.

This clonotype was observed many times. V and J are TRBV30 and TRBJ1-1, with no clear D. Germline CDR1 and CDR2: GTSNPN and SVGIG (reference sequence). The V gene lost 4 bases and the J gene lost 6 bases, with 21 bases spanning the gap. The CDR3 length is 15 residues. In nucleotides, the CDR3 is TGTGCCTGGACTCATGTCAGTTCCTCGACCGCTGAAGCTTTCTTT. As protein: CAWTHVSSSTAEAFF.

This clonotype came up many times. The chain carries TRBV10-1 and TRBJ1-1; no clear D gene. Looked up from germline, CDR1 is WNHNN and CDR2 is SYGVQD (reference sequence). V was cut by 2 bases and J by 1 base, with 5 bases left in between. The CDR3 runs 13 residues. In DNA form, the CDR3 reads TGCGCCAGCAGTGAGCGGCAGAACACTGAAGCTTTCTTT. This sequence encodes CASSERQNTEAFF.

This clonotype was recorded at least ten times. The rearrangement joins TRBV14 to TRBJ2-3; TRBD2 matches 10 bases. Germline-derived CDR1 and CDR2 are SGHDN and FVKESK. CDR3 length equals 16 residues. The V and J ends lost 4 bases and 6 bases, in that order; junction bases with no gene match: 10. The CDR3 sequence is CASSRLQAGGPDTQYF. The DNA for the CDR3 is TGTGCCAGCAGCCGCCTCCAAGCGGGGGGGCCTGATACGCAGTATTTT.

About this clonotype: This may stem from a read error, because a much larger clone lies one nucleotide away. The rearrangement uses TRBV7-3 and TRBJ1-1, with D hard to call. The CDR3 has 18 amino acids. Germline V gene data show CDR1 as SGHTA and CDR2 as FQGTGA. CDR3 in DNA: TGTGCCAGCAGCTTAATCCCGCGGTCGGGTCTTATGAACACTGAAGCTCTCTTT. This gives the protein CASSLIPRSGLMNTEALF.

This rearrangement joins TRBV28 to TRBJ2-7; D not certain. V was pared by 6 bases and J by 6 bases, with 18 bases between. The CDR3 is made up of 14 amino acids. CDR1 is MDHEN and CDR2 is SYDVKM in the germline V gene. CDR3 sequence reads: CASSFMRLGSEQYF. The CDR3 DNA reads as TGTGCCAGCAGCTTTATGCGGTTAGGGTCCGAGCAGTACTTC. Complete variable domain (other parts from reference TRBV28 and TRBJ2-7): DVKVTQSSRYLVKRTGEKVFLECVQDMDHENMFWYRQDPGLGLRLIYFSYDVKMKEKGDIPEGYSVSREKKERFSLILESASTNQTSMYLCASSFMRLGSEQYFGPGTRLTVT.